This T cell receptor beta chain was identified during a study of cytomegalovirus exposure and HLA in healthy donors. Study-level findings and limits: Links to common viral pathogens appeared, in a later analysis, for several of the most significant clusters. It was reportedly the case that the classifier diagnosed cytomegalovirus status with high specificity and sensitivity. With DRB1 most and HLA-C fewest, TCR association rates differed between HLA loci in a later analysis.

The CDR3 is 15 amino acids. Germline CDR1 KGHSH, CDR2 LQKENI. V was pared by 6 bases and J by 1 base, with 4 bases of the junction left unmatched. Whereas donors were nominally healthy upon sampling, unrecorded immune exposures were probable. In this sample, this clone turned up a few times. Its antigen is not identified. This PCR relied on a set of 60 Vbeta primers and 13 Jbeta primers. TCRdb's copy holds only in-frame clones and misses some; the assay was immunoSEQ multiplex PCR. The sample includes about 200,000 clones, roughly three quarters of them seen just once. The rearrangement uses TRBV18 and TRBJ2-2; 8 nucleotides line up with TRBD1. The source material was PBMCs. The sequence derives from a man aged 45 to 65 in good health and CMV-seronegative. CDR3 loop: CASSPGTGNTGELFF. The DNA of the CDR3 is TGTGCCAGCTCCCCCGGGACAGGGAACACCGGGGAGCTGTTTTTT.